This T cell receptor beta chain emerged from a study of blood T cell repertoires in COVID-19. Overall study context: Collection of acute and convalescent COVID-19 samples took place in the United States, Italy and Spain.

Per the study methods: Nucleated cell number was recorded as an estimate derived from reference gene primer amplification. The assay was immunoSEQ multiplex PCR, and TCRdb's table has in-frame clones only and misses some. The V and J calls and clone size come from that table; D and trimming were worked out from the DNA. The sample contains 310,000 or so clones, roughly 86% of which appear only once. The germline V gene encodes CDR1 SGDLS and CDR2 YYNGEE. The CDR3 runs to 15 residues. Trimming removed 3 bases from V and 6 bases from J; junction bases left unmatched: 7. Specimen: peripheral blood. V and J are TRBV9 and TRBJ2-1; 9 nucleotides match TRBD1. This sequence originates from a woman aged 45-60 years with acute or convalescent COVID-19. The CDR3 sequence: CASSDETGGRNEQFF. The DNA for the CDR3 is TGTGCCAGCAGCGATGAGACAGGGGGGCGCAATGAGCAGTTCTTC.